The 21 T cell receptor beta chains below all came from one sample that was sequenced in a study of T cells in Graves' hyperthyroidism and ophthalmopathy. RNA transcripts provided the source from which TCR beta CDR3 regions were amplified. In the first-round RT-PCR of the TCR CDR3, the HTBI primer set was used. MiXCR was run by TCRdb on the multiplex PCR reads, yielding one entry per CDR3 protein. Among some 550,000 distinct CDR3 sequences, 16% were seen once, and the ten largest hold less than 3.5%. The sequenced sample consisted of blood. These receptors were taken from a woman aged 40 to 50 with Graves' ophthalmopathy.

In its sample, this clonotype was seen a few times. J is TRBJ2-1 and V is TRBV4-1; 13 nucleotides match TRBD2. V gave up 0 bases and J gave up 5 bases; unmatched junction bases: 4. Germline assignment: CDR1 MGHRA and CDR2 YSYEKL. The CDR3 is made up of 17 amino acids. CDR3 protein: CASSQDYGLAGDNEQFF. Here the CDR3 DNA reads TGCGCCAGCAGCCAAGATTACGGACTAGCGGGGGACAATGAGCAGTTCTTC.

Ten or more counts support this clonotype. V and J are TRBV12-3 or TRBV12-4 and TRBJ2-1, with D perhaps being TRBD1 or TRBD2 (6 bases each). The ends were cut back, 3 bases at V and 1 base at J, with 10 bases in the middle. The CDR3 is made up of 15 amino acids. The CDR3 DNA follows: TGTGCCAGCAGTTTGGGGGGCTGGTCCTACAATGAGCAGTTCTTC. It codes for CASSLGGWSYNEQFF.

This clonotype was counted a single time. A read error may explain this, as a much larger clone is one base away. V is TRBV2 and J is TRBJ2-7; 15 bases fit TRBD2. Germline V gene data show CDR1 as SNHLY and CDR2 as FYNNEI. V was clipped by 4 bases and J by 4 bases; unmatched bases: 11. CDR3 length equals 18 residues. CDR3 loop: CASSGGGLAGGMWYEQYF. For the CDR3, the DNA is TGTGCCAGCAGTGGGGGAGGACTAGCGGGAGGGATGTGGTACGAGCAGTACTTC.

This chain connects TRBV7-9 to TRBJ1-4; 8 bases fit TRBD1. Germline trimming cut 0 bases from V and 5 bases from J; bases unmatched to any gene: 8. Germline-derived CDR1 and CDR2 are SEHNR and FQNEAQ (reference sequence). The CDR3 loop spans 17 amino acids. The CDR3 reads CASSLAGQGRLNEKLFF. The CDR3 DNA is TGTGCCAGCAGCTTAGCTGGACAGGGCCGCTTAAATGAAAAACTGTTTTTT.

In this sample, this clonotype turned up a few times. This rearrangement joins TRBV5-4 to TRBJ2-2; no clear D gene. Germline loops: CDR1 SGHNT, CDR2 YYREEE (reference sequence). The CDR3 contains 12 residues. The V end was cut by 0 bases, the J end by 6 bases, with 3 bases between. CDR3 sequence reads: CASSLASGELFF. In nucleotides, the CDR3 is TGTGCCAGCAGCTTGGCGTCCGGGGAGCTGTTTTTT. The full variable domain, with the rest looked up from reference TRBV5-4 and TRBJ2-2, is ETGVTQSPTHLIKTRGQQVTLRCSSQSGHNTVSWYQQALGQGPQFIFQYYREEENGRGNFPPRFSGLQFPNYSSELNVNALELDDSALYLCASSLASGELFFGEGSRLTVL.

There are many counts of this clonotype. The chain recombines TRBV28 with TRBJ2-5, with 7 positions matching TRBD1. Germline CDR1 is MDHEN and CDR2 is SYDVKM. V was pared by 1 base and J by 3 bases, with 5 bases of the junction left unmatched. The CDR3 covers 15 residues. CDR3 bases: TGTGCCAGCAGTTTATACAGAGGGACAGAAGAGACCCAGTACTTC. It codes for CASSLYRGTEETQYF.

This clonotype was detected ten times or more. This chain uses TRBV28 with TRBJ2-7; TRBD1 aligns across 7 bases. The CDR3 totals 11 residues. Looked up from germline, CDR1 is MDHEN and CDR2 is SYDVKM. The CDR3 bases are TGTGCTGAATCAGGGGGCTACGAGCAGTACTTC. Its protein product is CAESGGYEQYF.

This clonotype was seen many times. This chain uses TRBV19 with TRBJ2-3, with TRBD2 matching 7 bases. The CDR3 covers 16 residues. Looked up from germline, CDR1 is LNHDA and CDR2 is SQIVND (reference sequence). V lost 4 bases to trimming and J lost 1 base; unmatched junction nucleotides: 8. The CDR3 loop reads CASSSSSSGGTDTQYF. The CDR3 DNA sequence: TGTGCCAGTAGTAGCAGTTCAAGCGGGGGCACAGATACGCAGTATTTT.

This clonotype was picked up many times. V and J are TRBV2 and TRBJ1-1; the D is unclear. Trimming left V 11 bases short and J 1 base short, with 14 bases between. The CDR3 loop spans 13 amino acids. Germline CDR1 and CDR2: SNHLY and FYNNEI. The CDR3 here is CAALRTENTEAFF. CDR3 DNA sequence: TGTGCCGCATTGAGGACGGAGAACACTGAAGCTTTCTTT.

This chain links TRBV2 with TRBJ2-3; 7 bases map to TRBD2. Losses at the gene ends were 10 bases for V and 4 bases for J; bases not matched to a gene: 14. This CDR3 is 15 amino acids long. Germline values: CDR1 SNHLY, CDR2 FYNNEI. The CDR3 sequence: CAKMTSPSPPDTQYF. CDR3 DNA: TGTGCCAAGATGACTAGCCCCTCCCCCCCAGATACGCAGTATTTT.

This clonotype was seen at least ten times. The V gene is TRBV28, the J gene TRBJ2-7, with 16 nucleotides matching TRBD2. The CDR3 has 21 amino acids. The V segment lost 7 bases and the J segment 7 bases; nucleotides outside the gene matches: 25. Germline V CDR1 and CDR2: MDHEN, SYDVKM. This CDR3 reads CASTPFAALPGLAGGPGEQYF. CDR3 nucleotide sequence: TGTGCCAGCACCCCCTTTGCCGCTCTACCGGGACTAGCGGGAGGGCCGGGAGAGCAGTACTTC.

J is TRBJ2-4 and V is TRBV11-1; D uncertain. V lost 1 base to trimming and J lost 3 bases, with 4 bases between them. Germline CDR1 reads SGHAT; CDR2 reads FQDESV (reference sequence). The CDR3 is 13 amino acids. CDR3 nucleotide sequence: TGTGCCAGCAGCTTAGGGGTCAAAAACATTCAGTACTTC. This codes for CASSLGVKNIQYF.

This clonotype has ten or more counts. The CDR3 region is CASSYSWALPGELFF. The CDR3 nucleotides are TGTGCCAGCAGTTACTCTTGGGCTTTACCCGGGGAGCTGTTTTTT. This chain joins TRBV6-5 and TRBJ2-2; no reliable D call. Germline CDR1 reads MNHEY; CDR2 reads SVGAGI. Trimming shortened V by 0 bases and J by 6 bases, and 11 bases separated the two germline ends. This CDR3 contains 15 residues.

This clonotype was recorded only once. This chain links TRBV27 with TRBJ2-1; TRBD2 agrees at 8 bases. The germline V gene encodes CDR1 MNHEY and CDR2 SMNVEV (reference sequence). V lost 7 bases, J lost 7 bases, and 9 bases stayed unmatched. This CDR3 has 14 amino acids. CDR3 region: CASTPSGSMNEQFF. In DNA form, the CDR3 reads TGTGCCAGCACTCCGAGCGGGAGTATGAATGAGCAGTTCTTC.

This clonotype has ten or more counts. The chain joins TRBV30 to TRBJ2-7; perhaps D is TRBD1 or TRBD2 (5 bases each). V lost 4 bases, J lost 6 bases, and 13 bases lay in between. The length of the CDR3 is 12 residues. Germline assignment: CDR1 GTSNPN and CDR2 SVGIG (reference sequence). CDR3 protein: CAWNGRAGEQYF. CDR3 in DNA: TGTGCCTGGAATGGCAGGGCGGGCGAGCAGTACTTC.

This clonotype has more than one count but fewer than ten. A much more abundant neighbour one base away suggests this may be a read error. The chain employs TRBV20-1 and TRBJ2-1, with TRBD2 matching over 7 bases. V gave up 7 bases and J gave up 1 base; unmatched junction bases: 10. The CDR3 extends over 15 amino acids. Per germline, CDR1 DFQATT and CDR2 SNEGSKA (reference sequence). The CDR3 DNA sequence: TGCAGTGTTAGGGTTGCGGGAGTGTCCTACAATGAGCAGTTCTTC. Protein sequence: CSVRVAGVSYNEQFF.

This clonotype appeared many times. The gene calls are TRBV30 and TRBJ1-3, with D possibly TRBD1 on 5 matching bases. Germline CDR1 GTSNPN, CDR2 SVGIG (reference sequence). CDR3 length: 17 residues. Trimming pared 2 bases from V and 4 bases from J, leaving 21 bases between. The CDR3 here is CAWSPFYVGASGNTIYF. CDR3 nucleotides: TGTGCCTGGAGTCCATTTTACGTCGGGGCTTCAGGAAACACCATATATTTT.

There are a few counts of this clonotype. The chain joins TRBV3-1 to TRBJ1-2, with TRBD1 as a possible D gene (5 bases). The CDR3 is 11 residues long. Germline V gene sequence: CDR1 LGHDT, CDR2 YNNKEL (reference sequence). The germline V and J ends were trimmed by 6 bases and 8 bases, with 10 bases remaining between them. The DNA of the CDR3 is TGTGCCAGCAGGTCTAGGGGCGGCTACACCTTC. Protein: CASRSRGGYTF.

This clonotype showed up many times. The chain joins TRBV9 to TRBJ2-7; D unresolved. Germline CDR1 is SGDLS and CDR2 is YYNGEE. CDR3 length: 14 residues. Trimming cost V 4 bases and J 0 bases, with 11 bases left between them. The CDR3 DNA sequence: TGTGCCAGCAGCCCTCACACGGACTCCTACGAGCAGTACTTC. Translating gives CASSPHTDSYEQYF.

This clonotype was counted at least ten times. The CDR3, as DNA: TGTGCCAGCAGTGAAACCCGGGGCCACTATGGCTACACCTTC. This gives the protein CASSETRGHYGYTF. The V gene is TRBV6-1, the J gene TRBJ1-2; a possible D gene is TRBD1 (5 bases). CDR1 and CDR2 (germline): MNHNS, SASEGT. V lost 2 bases to trimming and J lost 3 bases, with 10 bases between them. The CDR3 loop spans 14 amino acids.

The V gene is TRBV6-5, the J gene TRBJ1-6, with D possibly TRBD1 on 6 matching bases. The germline V gene has CDR1 MNHEY and CDR2 SVGAGI. This CDR3 is 18 amino acids long. Between the trimmed V and J ends, which lost 1 base and 6 bases, there was a span of 19 bases. The CDR3 spells CASSYYGQSRGANSPLHF. The DNA of the CDR3 is TGTGCCAGCAGTTACTACGGACAGAGCAGGGGTGCTAATTCACCCCTCCACTTT.